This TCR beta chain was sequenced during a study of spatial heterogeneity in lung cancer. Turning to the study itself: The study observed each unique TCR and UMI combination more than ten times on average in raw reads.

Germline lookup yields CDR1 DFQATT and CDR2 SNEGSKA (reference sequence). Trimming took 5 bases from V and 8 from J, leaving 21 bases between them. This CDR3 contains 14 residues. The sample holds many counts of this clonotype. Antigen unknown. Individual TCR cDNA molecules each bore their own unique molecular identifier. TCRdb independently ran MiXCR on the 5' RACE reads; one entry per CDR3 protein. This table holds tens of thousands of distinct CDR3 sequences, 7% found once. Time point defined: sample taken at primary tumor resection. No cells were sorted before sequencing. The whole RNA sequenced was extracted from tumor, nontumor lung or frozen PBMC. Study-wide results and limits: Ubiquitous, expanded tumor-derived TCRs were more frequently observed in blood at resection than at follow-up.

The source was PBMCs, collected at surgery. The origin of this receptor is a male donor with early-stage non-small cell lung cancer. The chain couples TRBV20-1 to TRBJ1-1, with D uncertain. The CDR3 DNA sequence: TGCAGTGCTTGCAGGATGGGGTACAATCTCGAAGCTTTCTTT. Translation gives CSACRMGYNLEAFF.